In its sample, the clone carrying this TCR beta chain was seen a few times. The data stem from a study of patients and donors after allogeneic stem cell transplantation. Germline lookup yields CDR1 SGHRS and CDR2 YFSETQ. The CDR3 totals 14 residues. Trimming stripped 0 bases from V and 2 bases from J, with 9 bases between. TCRdb independently ran MiXCR on the RT-PCR reads; one entry per CDR3 protein. The table includes about 160,000 distinct CDR3 sequences, nearly 25% detected once. This chain joins TRBV5-1 and TRBJ2-7; D unresolved. This receptor was obtained from a human donor who was either an allogeneic HSCT recipient or a stem cell or donor lymphocyte infusion donor (not recorded which). It is not recorded whose cells these are; they may come from a transplant donor. The material sequenced was blood, either unsorted or a sorted T cell fraction (not recorded which). The CDR3 coding sequence is TGCGCCAGCAGCTTGGAGGACGGAACCTACGAGCAGTACTTC. It codes for CASSLEDGTYEQYF.